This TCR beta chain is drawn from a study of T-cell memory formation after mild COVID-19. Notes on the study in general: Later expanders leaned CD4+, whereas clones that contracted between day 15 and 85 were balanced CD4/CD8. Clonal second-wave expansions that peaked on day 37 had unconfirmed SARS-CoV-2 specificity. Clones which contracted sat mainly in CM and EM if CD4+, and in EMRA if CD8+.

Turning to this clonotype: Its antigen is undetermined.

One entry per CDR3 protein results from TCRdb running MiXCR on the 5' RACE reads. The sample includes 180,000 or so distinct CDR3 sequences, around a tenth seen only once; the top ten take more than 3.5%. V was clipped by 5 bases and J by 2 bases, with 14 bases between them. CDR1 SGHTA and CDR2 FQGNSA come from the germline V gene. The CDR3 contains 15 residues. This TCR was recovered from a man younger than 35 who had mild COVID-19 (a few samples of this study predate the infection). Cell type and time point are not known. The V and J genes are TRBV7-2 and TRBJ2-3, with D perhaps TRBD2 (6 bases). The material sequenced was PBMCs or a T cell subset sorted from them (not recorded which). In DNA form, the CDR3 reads TGTGCCAGCAGCCGAGGGGACTCATACACAGATACGCAGTATTTT. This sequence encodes CASSRGDSYTDTQYF. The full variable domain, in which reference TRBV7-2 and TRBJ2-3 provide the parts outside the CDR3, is GAGVSQSPSNKVTEKGKDVELRCDPISGHTALYWYRQSLGQGLEFLIYFQGNSAPDKSGLPSDRFSAERTGGSVSTLTIQRTQQEDSAVYLCASSRGDSYTDTQYFGPGTRLTVL.